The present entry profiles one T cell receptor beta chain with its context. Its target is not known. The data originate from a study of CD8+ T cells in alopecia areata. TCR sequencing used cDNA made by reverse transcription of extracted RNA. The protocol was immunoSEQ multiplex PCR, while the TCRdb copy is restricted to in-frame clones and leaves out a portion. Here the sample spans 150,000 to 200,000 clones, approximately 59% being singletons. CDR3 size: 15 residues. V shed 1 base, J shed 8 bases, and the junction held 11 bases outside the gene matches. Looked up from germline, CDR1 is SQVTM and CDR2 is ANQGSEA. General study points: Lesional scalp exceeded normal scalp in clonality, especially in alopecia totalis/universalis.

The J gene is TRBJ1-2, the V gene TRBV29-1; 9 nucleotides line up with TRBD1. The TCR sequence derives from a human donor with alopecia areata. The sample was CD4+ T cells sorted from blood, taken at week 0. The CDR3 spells CSVEVRGQGSRGYTF. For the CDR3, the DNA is TGCAGCGTTGAAGTGAGGGGACAGGGTTCGCGAGGCTACACCTTC.